This T cell receptor beta chain is from a study of blood T cell repertoires in COVID-19. Across the whole study: There were acute and convalescent COVID-19 samples, and they came from the United States, Italy and Spain.

This CDR3 spans 14 amino acids. Trimming took off 7 bases at V and 1 base at J, with 14 bases between the two ends. The germline gives CDR1 SGHKS, CDR2 YYEKEE (reference sequence). In the original workflow: Nucleated cell number was recorded as an estimate derived from reference gene primer amplification. Only in-frame clones appear in the TCRdb table, and some are missing; sequencing was by immunoSEQ multiplex PCR. The DNA was the basis for D and trimming; V, J and clone size are from that table. Among more than 100,000 clones listed, around 80% were seen once. Enrolled through a virtual design, the participants were between 18 and 89 years of age and came from some 26 US areas. Researchers sorted participants into cohorts using their self-reported clinical history.

Sequencing was performed on PBMCs or T cells enriched from blood (not recorded which). The rearrangement joins TRBV5-5 to TRBJ2-5; no clear D. This receptor was identified in a man aged 40-55 years with acute COVID-19. This chain's CDR3 is CASRPLDPQETQYF. CDR3 bases: TGTGCCAGCCGCCCTCTAGACCCCCAAGAGACCCAGTACTTC.